The present TCR beta chain was sequenced within a study of blood T cell repertoires in COVID-19. Whole-study context: Acute-phase and convalescent COVID-19 samples originated in the United States, Italy and Spain. Sources were T cells, B-cell-depleted T cells, or PBMCs; the material itself was cDNA or gDNA.

Seattle's enrolled individuals joined amid active infection and were then monitored longitudinally. After removal of 3 bases from V and 3 bases from J, the junction contained 0 bases not matched to a gene. The CDR3 length is 14 residues. Per germline, CDR1 SGHDT and CDR2 YYEEEE. The authors' processing: Nucleated cell number was recorded as an estimate derived from reference gene primer amplification. Method: immunoSEQ multiplex PCR; TCRdb's copy keeps in-frame clones and lacks some. The DNA gave D and trimming, while V, J and clone size come from that table. The repertoire holds about 170,000 clones, with roughly 80% as singletons.

This TCR was sampled from a woman aged 65 to 85 with COVID-19, enrolled during active disease. V usage is TRBV5-6 and J usage is TRBJ2-2; 9 nucleotides align to TRBD1. Material for sequencing was peripheral blood. Here the CDR3 DNA reads TGTGCCAGCAGCTGGACAGGGGACACCGGGGAGCTGTTTTTT. Translating it yields CASSWTGDTGELFF.